This TCR beta chain was sequenced for a study of blood T cell repertoires in COVID-19. Study as a whole: Samples came from the United States, Italy and Spain, spanning acute and convalescent COVID-19. In each case, the material was cDNA or gDNA derived from T cells, B-cell-depleted T cells, or PBMCs.

Per the original methods: Estimates of nucleated cell counts were drawn from the amplification of reference gene primers. The repertoire was sequenced with immunoSEQ multiplex PCR; TCRdb's copy has only in-frame clones and lacks some. V and J calls and clone size follow that table, whereas D and trimming were derived from the DNA. This table holds around 340,000 clones, around nine tenths found once. V lost 8 bases, J lost 5 bases, and 5 bases stayed unmatched. The V gene's germline CDR1 is SNHLY and CDR2 FYNNEI. This CDR3 is built from 12 residues. A Seattle source enrolled patients during active infection and followed them longitudinally.

Material: peripheral blood. The sequence derives from a woman aged 55-75 years with COVID-19, enrolled during active disease. V and J are TRBV2 and TRBJ1-2, with 7 bases aligning to TRBD1. The CDR3 region is CASAQGVYGYTF. The CDR3 DNA sequence: TGTGCCAGCGCCCAGGGGGTTTATGGCTACACCTTC.